This T cell receptor beta chain was sequenced for a study of shared clonotypes between healthy human individuals. The study's findings and limits: Inspection by rarefaction showed sorted-subset sequencing to be incomplete despite large depth.

It was CD45RO-negative cells, positively selected for CCR7, that made up naive CD8 cells, with terminally differentiated effector memory CD45RA+ cells excluded. Healthy HIV-negative adults with no recent acute infections or vaccinations were recruited as donors. Clones were sequenced by immunoSEQ multiplex PCR, and TCRdb holds only the in-frame ones, with some missing. This table holds about 2,200,000 clones, 85% to 95% found once. With respect to this clone: Its antigen remains unidentified. Other DNA sequences in this specimen translate into the identical CDR3.

Looked up from germline, CDR1 is KGHSH and CDR2 is LQKENI. Trimming cost V 6 bases and J 0 bases; bases outside gene matches: 4. This CDR3 region has 14 residues. The sequenced sample consisted of naive CD8+ T cells from PBMCs. This chain uses TRBV18 with TRBJ2-7; 8 nucleotides agree with TRBD1. This receptor was taken from a man between 18 and 29 years old in good health. Some clones in this sample may be carry-over from other donors' samples. The CDR3 nucleotides read TGTGCCAGCTCGCTCACAGGGGGCTCCTACGAGCAGTACTTC. Encoded protein: CASSLTGGSYEQYF.